The rows below give T cell receptor beta chains drawn from one sample of a study of T cell changes during pregnancy in multiple sclerosis. Measured with immunoSEQ multiplex PCR; TCRdb has only the in-frame clones, and not every one. The data hold tens of thousands of clones, with approximately 94% observed a single time. The sample was CD8+ T cells from peripheral blood mononuclear cells, taken in the first trimester of pregnancy. The receptors were gathered from a female donor with multiple sclerosis, enrolled in a pregnancy study. CDR3s include the opening cysteine and the closing phenylalanine or tryptophan. Fields, in order: V gene, clone size, J gene, D gene, CDR3 DNA, CDR3 protein. The D gene is left open where the match is weak. Expanded clones are given a class, and other clones once, few, many or no size at all.

V: TRBV11-2
size: -
J: TRBJ2-3
D: TRBD2
DNA: TGTGCCAGCAGCTTAGAGGCCGGGGGGTACCCCCCGGATACGCAGTATTTT
CDR3: CASSLEAGGYPPDTQYF

V: TRBV29-1
size: -
J: TRBJ2-3
D: TRBD1
DNA: TGCAGCGTTTGGACAGGGGTCGCAGATACGCAGTATTTT
CDR3: CSVWTGVADTQYF

V: TRBV29-1
size: few
J: TRBJ1-2
D: -
DNA: TGCAGCGTTGAAACCGGAGGGCCTGAAGGCTACACCTTC
CDR3: CSVETGGPEGYTF

V: TRBV6-1
size: -
J: TRBJ2-4
D: TRBD2
DNA: TGTGCCAGCAGTGAATCAGCGGGAGGGCCGACCATTCAGTACTTC
CDR3: CASSESAGGPTIQYF

V: TRBV19
size: once
J: TRBJ2-7
D: TRBD1
DNA: TGTGCCAGTAGTTCCAGGGGGCGGCCCTACGAGCAGTACTTC
CDR3: CASSSRGRPYEQYF

V: TRBV19
size: -
J: TRBJ1-2
D: -
DNA: TGTGCCAGTAGTATAGGCAGGAGGGATTACTATGGCTACACCTTC
CDR3: CASSIGRRDYYGYTF

V: TRBV4-1
size: once
J: TRBJ2-7
D: TRBD1
DNA: TGCGCCAGCAGCCAAGGGGACAGTAATCCCGAGCAGTACTTC
CDR3: CASSQGDSNPEQYF

V: TRBV25-1
size: -
J: TRBJ2-3
D: -
DNA: TGTGCCAGCAGTGGACGGGAGAGTAGCTCAGATACGCAGTATTTT
CDR3: CASSGRESSSDTQYF

V: TRBV9
size: -
J: TRBJ2-3
D: TRBD2
DNA: TGTGCCAGCAGCCTCAGGACTAGCGGATATAGCACAGATACGCAGTATTTT
CDR3: CASSLRTSGYSTDTQYF

V: TRBV19
size: few
J: TRBJ1-1
D: -
DNA: TGTGCCAGTAGTTTCGGGACTGACGCTTTCTTT
CDR3: CASSFGTDAFF